Following are 12 T cell receptor beta chains from one sample sequenced in a study of blood T cell repertoires in COVID-19. Method: immunoSEQ multiplex PCR; TCRdb's copy keeps in-frame clones and lacks some. The profile shows 150,000 to 200,000 clones, around 80% of them singletons. The sample was peripheral blood. The receptor source for this set is a middle-aged man who had recovered from COVID-19.

The chain recombines TRBV9 with TRBJ2-1; tentatively, D is TRBD2 (5 bases). Germline V gene sequence: CDR1 SGDLS, CDR2 YYNGEE. CDR3 length: 14 residues. V lost 4 bases to trimming and J lost 2 bases, with 10 bases between them. CDR3 sequence (DNA): TGTGCCAGCAGCTCCGGGATCACCTACAATGAGCAGTTCTTC. Its translation: CASSSGITYNEQFF. The full variable domain, its missing parts supplied by reference TRBV9 and TRBJ2-1, is DSGVTQTPKHLITATGQRVTLRCSPRSGDLSVYWYQQSLDQGLQFLIQYYNGEERAKGNILERFSAQQFPDLHSELNLSSLELGDSALYFCASSSGITYNEQFFGPGTRLTVL.

The V call is TRBV2, the J call TRBJ2-6; the match to TRBD1 covers 8 bases. In germline, CDR1 is SNHLY, CDR2 FYNNEI. This CDR3 has 16 amino acids. The CDR3 bases are TGTGCTCTAACAGGGGGGCGCGCCCCCGGGGCCAACGTCCTGACTTTC. Amino acid sequence: CALTGGRAPGANVLTF.

This chain's CDR3 is CASSIVSGALDYEQYF. In DNA form, the CDR3 reads TGTGCCAGTAGTATCGTCTCAGGGGCGCTGGATTACGAGCAGTACTTC. The chain uses TRBV19 and TRBJ2-7, with D maybe TRBD1 (6 bases). V was cut by 3 bases and J by 4 bases, with 19 bases left in between. The CDR3 has 16 amino acids. From germline, CDR1 is LNHDA and CDR2 SQIVND (reference sequence). The whole variable domain, remainder taken from reference TRBV19 and TRBJ2-7, is DGGITQSPKYLFRKEGQNVTLSCEQNLNHDAMYWYRQDPGQGLRLIYYSQIVNDFQKGDIAEGYSVSREKKESFPLTVTSAQKNPTAFYLCASSIVSGALDYEQYFGPGTRLTVT.

The chain is built from TRBV7-3 and TRBJ2-3, with TRBD2 matching 13 bases. The trim removed 5 bases at V and 2 bases at J, leaving 10 bases unmatched. This CDR3 spans 18 amino acids. Germline loops: CDR1 SGHTA, CDR2 FQGTGA. This CDR3 reads CASSPRTSGSFATDTQYF. CDR3 DNA: TGTGCCAGCAGCCCCAGGACTAGCGGGAGTTTTGCCACAGATACGCAGTATTTT.

The chain links TRBV29-1 to TRBJ2-1, with 8 positions matching TRBD2. This CDR3 comprises 15 residues. CDR1 and CDR2 (germline): SQVTM, ANQGSEA. V shed 3 bases and J 7 bases; nucleotides not matched to a gene: 11. The CDR3 spells CSVDLSLAVANEQFF. CDR3 nucleotide sequence: TGCAGCGTTGATTTGTCACTAGCGGTGGCGAATGAGCAGTTCTTC.

This clone was found once. This chain connects TRBV5-1 to TRBJ2-7; 8 bases agree with TRBD2. With 0 bases clipped from V and 2 bases from J, the junction kept 4 bases outside the gene matches. This CDR3 region has 15 residues. Germline CDR1 SGHRS, CDR2 YFSETQ. The CDR3 here is CASSLALAGTYEQYF. In DNA form, the CDR3 reads TGCGCCAGCAGCTTGGCCCTAGCGGGTACCTACGAGCAGTACTTC.

This rearrangement joins TRBV27 to TRBJ1-2; perhaps TRBD1 as D (6 bases). The CDR3 consists of 15 residues. Germline CDR1 is MNHEY and CDR2 is SMNVEV (reference sequence). Trimming stripped 5 bases from V and 5 bases from J, with 18 bases between. The CDR3 nucleotides are TGTGCCAGCAGTCGATCCAGGACAGAGAAGTATGGCTACACCTTC. Translated: CASSRSRTEKYGYTF.

On this clone itself: In the same sample, other DNA sequences code for this CDR3. The chain has TRBV11-2 and TRBJ2-7; D not resolved. Trimming stripped 1 base from V and 0 bases from J, with 7 bases between. Germline CDR1 is SGHAT and CDR2 is FQNNGV. CDR3 length equals 14 residues. The CDR3 sequence: CASSLAGSSYEQYF. The CDR3 DNA reads as TGTGCCAGCAGCTTAGCGGGTAGCTCCTACGAGCAGTACTTC. The full variable domain, with the rest looked up from reference TRBV11-2 and TRBJ2-7, is EAGVAQSPRYKIIEKRQSVAFWCNPISGHATLYWYQQILGQGPKLLIQFQNNGVVDDSQLPKDRFSAERLKGVDSTLKIQPAKLEDSAVYLCASSLAGSSYEQYFGPGTRLTVT.

The chain couples TRBV5-1 to TRBJ2-3; TRBD2 matches 11 bases. Germline assignment: CDR1 SGHRS and CDR2 YFSETQ. V lost 3 bases, J lost 5 bases, and 5 bases stayed unmatched. The CDR3 contains 15 residues. CDR3 nucleotide sequence: TGCGCCAGCAGCTCCTCTAGCGGGAGGAAAGATACGCAGTATTTT. This encodes CASSSSSGRKDTQYF.

The chain joins TRBV24-1 to TRBJ1-5; maybe TRBD1 (5 bases). With 3 bases removed from V and 2 bases from J, the gap between germline ends came to 19 bases. Germline CDR1 reads KGHDR; CDR2 reads SFDVKD. The CDR3 has 18 amino acids. The CDR3 loop is CATSDQRQHAVGNQPQHF. In DNA form, the CDR3 reads TGTGCCACCAGTGATCAAAGACAGCATGCGGTGGGCAATCAGCCCCAGCATTTT.

The CDR3 coding sequence is TGTGCCAGTAGTATAGTAGGAGCAGCGGTTGCGGAGACCCAGTACTTC. Encoded protein: CASSIVGAAVAETQYF. The chain couples TRBV19 to TRBJ2-5, with a possible D match to TRBD2 (5 bases). The CDR3 has 16 residues. Germline V gene sequence: CDR1 LNHDA, CDR2 SQIVND (reference sequence). Trimming cost V 1 base and J 5 bases, with 17 bases left between them.

This clone showed up just once. The CDR3 coding sequence is TGCAGCGTTACCGGGACAGGGGGTTCCTTGAACACTGAAGCTTTCTTT. Protein: CSVTGTGGSLNTEAFF. The rearrangement uses TRBV29-1 and TRBJ1-1; 11 nucleotides match TRBD1. This CDR3 has 16 residues. CDR1 and CDR2 (germline): SQVTM, ANQGSEA. The J segment lost 0 bases and the V segment lost 5 bases, leaving 8 bases of the junction unmatched.